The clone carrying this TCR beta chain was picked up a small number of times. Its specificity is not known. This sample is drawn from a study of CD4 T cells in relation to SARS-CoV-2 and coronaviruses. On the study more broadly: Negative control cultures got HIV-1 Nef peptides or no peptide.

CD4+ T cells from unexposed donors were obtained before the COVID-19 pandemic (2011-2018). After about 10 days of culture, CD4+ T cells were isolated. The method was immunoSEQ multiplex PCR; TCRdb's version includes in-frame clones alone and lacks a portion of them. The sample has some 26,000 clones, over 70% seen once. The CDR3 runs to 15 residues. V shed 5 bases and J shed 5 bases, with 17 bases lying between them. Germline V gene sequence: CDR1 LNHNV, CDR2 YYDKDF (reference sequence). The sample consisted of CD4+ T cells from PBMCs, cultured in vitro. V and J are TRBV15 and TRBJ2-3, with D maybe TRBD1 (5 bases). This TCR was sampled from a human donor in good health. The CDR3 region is CATSGRTGGGDTQYF. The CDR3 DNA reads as TGTGCCACCAGCGGACGAACAGGTGGTGGAGATACGCAGTATTTT.